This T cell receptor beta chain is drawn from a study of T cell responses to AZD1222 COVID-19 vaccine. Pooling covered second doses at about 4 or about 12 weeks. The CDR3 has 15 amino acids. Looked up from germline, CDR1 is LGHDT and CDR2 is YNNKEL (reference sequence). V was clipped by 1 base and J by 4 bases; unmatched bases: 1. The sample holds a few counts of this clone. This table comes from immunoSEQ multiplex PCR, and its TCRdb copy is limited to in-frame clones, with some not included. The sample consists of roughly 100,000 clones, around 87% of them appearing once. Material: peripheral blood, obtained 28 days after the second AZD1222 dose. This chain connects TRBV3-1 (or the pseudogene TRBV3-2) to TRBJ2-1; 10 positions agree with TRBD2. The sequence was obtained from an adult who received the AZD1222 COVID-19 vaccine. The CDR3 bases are TGTGCCAGCAGCCAAGCAGCGGGAGGGTACAATGAGCAGTTCTTC. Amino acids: CASSQAAGGYNEQFF.